This T cell receptor beta chain was identified during a study of cytomegalovirus exposure and HLA in healthy donors. Background on the study: An early release of data contained tens of millions of unique TCRs, which came from HLA-typed donors. When 300 to 500 donors were genotyped, roughly 80% of them were found to fall in the Caucasian-associated ancestry cluster. Whole-study results and caveats: TCR beta V- and J-gene trimming, according to a later analysis, was linked to a missense DCLRE1C variant.

Comments on this clone: The target antigen is unknown. Other DNA sequences in this specimen translate into the identical CDR3.

PCR employed 60 Vbeta and 13 Jbeta primers. Data came from immunoSEQ multiplex PCR; TCRdb stores just in-frame clones and leaves some out. The data show 110,000 or so clones, with 70% to 85% seen just once and under 6.5% held by the top ten. Material: PBMCs. The TCR comes from a man aged 18 to 30 in good health and CMV-seropositive.

The CDR3 loop is CAWSVGQGSLSNQPQHF. CDR3 bases: TGTGCCTGGAGTGTAGGGCAGGGCTCCCTTAGCAATCAGCCCCAGCATTTT. This chain uses TRBV30 with TRBJ1-5; tentative D call: TRBD1 (5 bases). Germline CDR1 reads GTSNPN; CDR2 reads SVGIG (reference sequence). The CDR3 has 17 amino acids. V was pared by 0 bases and J by 0 bases, with 15 bases between.